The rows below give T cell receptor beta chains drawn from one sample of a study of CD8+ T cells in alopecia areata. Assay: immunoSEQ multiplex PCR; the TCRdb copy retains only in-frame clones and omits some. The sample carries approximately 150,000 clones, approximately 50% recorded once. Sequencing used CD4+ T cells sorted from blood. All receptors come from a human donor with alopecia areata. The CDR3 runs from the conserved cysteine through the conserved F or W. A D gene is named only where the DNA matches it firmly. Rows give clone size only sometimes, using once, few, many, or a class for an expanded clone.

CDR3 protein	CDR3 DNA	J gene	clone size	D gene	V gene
CASSSSTGGGGNEQFF	TGTGCCAGCAGCTCCAGTACAGGGGGCGGAGGCAATGAGCAGTTCTTC	TRBJ2-1	-	TRBD1	TRBV9
CASSPTARDGAKNIQYF	TGTGCCAGCTCACCAACCGCCCGGGACGGAGCCAAAAACATTCAGTACTTC	TRBJ2-4	few	-	TRBV18
CASSPVTRAGDHNEQFF	TGTGCCAGCAGCCCCGTTACGAGAGCGGGAGACCACAATGAGCAGTTCTTC	TRBJ2-1	few	TRBD2	TRBV11-1
CATPSLGDTEAFF	TGTGCCACCCCTTCCCTGGGAGACACTGAAGCTTTCTTT	TRBJ1-1	-	-	TRBV6-5
CASSQDSTFEQYF	TGCGCCAGCAGCCAAGATAGCACCTTCGAGCAGTACTTC	TRBJ2-7	-	-	TRBV4-1
CSVEDPHRGVNEQFF	TGCAGCGTTGAAGATCCACATCGCGGGGTGAATGAGCAGTTCTTC	TRBJ2-1	-	-	TRBV29-1
CASSWNREGPAGYTF	TGTGCCAGCAGTTGGAATAGGGAAGGTCCTGCCGGCTACACCTTC	TRBJ1-2	few	-	TRBV6-5
CASSYLGTGLYGYTF	TGTGCCAGCAGTTACCTAGGGACAGGCCTCTATGGCTACACCTTC	TRBJ1-2	-	TRBD1	TRBV6-6
CASSKLQETQYF	TGCGCCAGCAGTAAGCTCCAAGAGACCCAGTACTTC	TRBJ2-5	-	-	TRBV5-1
CSVGRTGF	TGCAGTGTGGGCCGTACAGGGTTC	TRBJ1-2	once	-	TRBV20-1
CATGRSSGKYEQYF	TGTGCCACCGGGAGGTCTAGCGGGAAATACGAGCAGTACTTC	TRBJ2-7	-	TRBD2	TRBV10-3